One sample yielded the 11 T cell receptor beta chains listed below, sequenced in a study of blood T cell repertoires in COVID-19. Using immunoSEQ multiplex PCR, the repertoire was profiled, and TCRdb retains in-frame clones only, with some absent. Found here are approximately 70,000 clones, roughly nine tenths of them singletons; the top ten hold around 7%. The sample was peripheral blood. The receptors shown here come from a middle-aged man with COVID-19, enrolled during active disease.

The V gene is TRBV4-2, the J gene TRBJ1-2; tentatively, D is TRBD1 (6 bases). Germline loops: CDR1 LGHNA, CDR2 YNFKEQ. The CDR3 consists of 16 residues. Trimming shortened V by 0 bases and J by 7 bases, and 18 bases separated the two germline ends. CDR3 sequence reads: CASSQEGNAPGVGYTF. The CDR3 DNA is TGTGCCAGCAGCCAAGAGGGAAACGCTCCAGGGGTTGGCTACACCTTC.

The chain carries TRBV6-5 and TRBJ1-2, with D possibly TRBD1 on 6 matching bases. The CDR3 contains 15 residues. Trimming took 3 bases from V and 8 from J, leaving 19 bases between them. Germline assignment: CDR1 MNHEY and CDR2 SVGAGI. The CDR3: CASSYRSTGHGGYTF. The CDR3 DNA sequence: TGTGCCAGCAGTTATCGCTCGACAGGTCATGGGGGCTACACCTTC.

V and J are TRBV13 and TRBJ2-3; D remains ambiguous. The V gene's germline CDR1 is PRHDT and CDR2 FYEKMQ (reference sequence). The CDR3 has 11 amino acids. The V end lost 5 bases, the J end lost 6 bases, and 6 bases lay between the germline ends. The CDR3 DNA is TGTGCCAGCAGCCCTCCGGATACGCAGTATTTT. Its translation: CASSPPDTQYF.

J is TRBJ1-1 and V is TRBV19, with D tentatively TRBD1 (5 bases). Germline V gene sequence: CDR1 LNHDA, CDR2 SQIVND (reference sequence). Trimming removed 0 bases at V and 5 bases at J, with 10 bases between. The CDR3 covers 14 residues. CDR3 bases: TGTGCCAGTAGTATAGAACCAGGGCCTACTGAAGCTTTCTTT. It codes for CASSIEPGPTEAFF.

This chain links TRBV7-2 with TRBJ1-2; no firm D call. The V gene's germline CDR1 is SGHTA and CDR2 FQGNSA. V was pared by 2 bases and J by 2 bases, with 12 bases between. The CDR3 is 15 amino acids. As DNA, the CDR3 is TGTGCCAGCAGCTTAACATTTACCAAGAACTATGGCTACACCTTC. It is translated as CASSLTFTKNYGYTF.

This clone appeared a single time. The genes are TRBV24-1 and TRBJ1-2, with a possible D match to TRBD1 (6 bases). Trimming left V 5 bases short and J 4 bases short, with 13 bases between. The CDR3 spans 14 residues. The germline CDR1 and CDR2 sequences are KGHDR and SFDVKD. In DNA form, the CDR3 reads TGTGCCACCAGTGGAGATCAGGGGAGCTATGGCTACACCTTC. Amino acid sequence: CATSGDQGSYGYTF.

The chain recombines TRBV27 with TRBJ2-1; maybe TRBD1 (8 bases). V lost 7 bases and J lost 4, with 20 bases in between. The CDR3 contains 16 residues. Germline CDR1 reads MNHEY; CDR2 reads SMNVEV (reference sequence). In DNA form, the CDR3 reads TGTGCCAGCAAGGGACAGGTTAGGGGGGGTTACAATGAGCAGTTCTTC. Its protein is CASKGQVRGGYNEQFF.

The rearrangement joins TRBV4-1 to TRBJ1-1; 8 bases align to TRBD1. The length of the CDR3 is 15 residues. Germline CDR1 and CDR2: MGHRA and YSYEKL. Trimming at V came to 2 bases and at J to 7 bases, leaving 9 bases not matched to a gene. The CDR3, as DNA: TGCGCCAGCAGCCAACGGAGACAGGGGCTGTATGAAGCTTTCTTT. Translating gives CASSQRRQGLYEAFF.

This chain connects TRBV7-9 to TRBJ1-6; TRBD1 aligns across 10 bases. The CDR3 covers 14 residues. The V and J ends lost 7 bases and 8 bases, in that order; junction bases with no gene match: 5. Per germline, CDR1 SEHNR and CDR2 FQNEAQ (reference sequence). The CDR3 loop reads CASTPTGGDSPLHF. CDR3 coding DNA: TGTGCCAGCACCCCGACAGGGGGCGATTCACCCCTCCACTTT.

The rearrangement uses TRBV7-2 and TRBJ2-1, with 10 bases that match TRBD2. The V gene end was trimmed by 5 bases and the J gene end by 5 bases; junction bases not matched to a gene: 6. Germline V gene data show CDR1 as SGHTA and CDR2 as FQGNSA. CDR3 length: 15 residues. CDR3 region: CASSLWTSGDNEQFF. The CDR3 region has the DNA TGTGCCAGCAGCCTATGGACTAGCGGTGACAATGAGCAGTTCTTC.

This sequence joins TRBV27 and TRBJ2-7; D is ambiguous. Trimming left V 5 bases short and J 6 bases short, with 14 bases between. There are 13 residues in the CDR3. CDR1 MNHEY and CDR2 SMNVEV come from the germline V gene (reference sequence). The DNA of the CDR3 is TGTGCCAGCAGTCTCACAGCTGCCATCGAGCAGTACTTC. This sequence encodes CASSLTAAIEQYF.